This entry concerns a single TCR beta chain. This record comes from a study of blood T cell repertoires in COVID-19. The germline V gene has CDR1 MNHNS and CDR2 SASEGT. Deletions cut 1 base from V and 6 bases from J, with 6 bases between. This CDR3 spans 13 amino acids. Sequencing was performed with immunoSEQ multiplex PCR; in TCRdb, only in-frame clones are kept and a portion is missing. The sample contains more than 85,000 clones, over 70% of which appear only once. This sequence was found in a man at least 80 years old with active or convalescent COVID-19. The chain is built from TRBV6-1 and TRBJ2-2, with D uncertain. What was sequenced was peripheral blood. Here the CDR3 DNA reads TGTGCCAGCAGTGAAGTCTTTTCCGGGGAGCTGTTTTTT. This codes for CASSEVFSGELFF.